The present entry profiles one TCR beta chain with its context. Its antigen is not identified. Molecular barcoding with unique molecular identifiers was used for the TCRbeta library. Via MiXCR, TCRdb re-called the PCR reads, giving one row per CDR3 protein. The data contain over 200,000 distinct CDR3 sequences, roughly 18% of them singletons. Deletions cut 5 bases from V and 0 bases from J, with 6 bases between. The CDR3 runs to 14 residues. CDR1 is KGHDR, CDR2 SFDVKD, per germline. The data were obtained in a study of T-cell reconstitution after alpha-beta-depleted transplantation in children. Study-level points and caveats: Recipient T cells and thymic progenitors that survived were the source of the high TCRbeta diversity seen at day 60 in some patients.

Material: PBMCs, mostly from graft donor cells, obtained 360 days after TCRalphabeta/CD19-depleted stem cell transplant. The gene calls are TRBV24-1 and TRBJ2-2, with unresolved D. The sequence was collected from a male patient aged 2-15 years who had a stem cell transplant for acute lymphoblastic leukemia, so the T cells may come from the graft donor. The CDR3 loop reads CATSVGANTGELFF. The CDR3 nucleotides are TGTGCCACCAGTGTTGGAGCGAACACCGGGGAGCTGTTTTTT.